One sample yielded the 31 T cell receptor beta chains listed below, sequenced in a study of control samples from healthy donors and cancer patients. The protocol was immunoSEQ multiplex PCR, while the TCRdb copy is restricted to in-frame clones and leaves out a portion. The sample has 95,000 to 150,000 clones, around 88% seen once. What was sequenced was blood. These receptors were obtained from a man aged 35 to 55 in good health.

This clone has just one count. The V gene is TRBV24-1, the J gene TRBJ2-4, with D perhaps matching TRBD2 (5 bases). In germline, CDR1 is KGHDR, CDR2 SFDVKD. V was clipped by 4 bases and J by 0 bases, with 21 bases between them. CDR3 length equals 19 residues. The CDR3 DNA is TGTGCCACCAGTGAGGCCGGGAAAGCCAATCCACTAGCCAAAAACATTCAGTACTTC. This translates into CATSEAGKANPLAKNIQYF.

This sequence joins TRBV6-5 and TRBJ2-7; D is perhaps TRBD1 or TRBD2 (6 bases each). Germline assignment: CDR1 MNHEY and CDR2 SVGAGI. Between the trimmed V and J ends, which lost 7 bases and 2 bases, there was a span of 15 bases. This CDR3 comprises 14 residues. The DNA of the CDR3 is TGTGCCAGCATCGAGGGGGGCAGTCCCTACGAGCAGTACTTC. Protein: CASIEGGSPYEQYF.

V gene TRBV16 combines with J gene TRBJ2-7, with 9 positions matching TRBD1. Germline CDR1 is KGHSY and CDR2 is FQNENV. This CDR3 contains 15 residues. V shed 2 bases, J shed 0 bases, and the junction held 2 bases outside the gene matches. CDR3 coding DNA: TGTGCCAGCAGCCAACCGGGACAGGGCTCCTACGAGCAGTACTTC. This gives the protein CASSQPGQGSYEQYF.

CDR3 nucleotides: TGTGCCAGCAGCTTTCGACAGGGCATAGACTATGGCTACACCTTC. Translated, it gives CASSFRQGIDYGYTF. The chain joins TRBV7-9 to TRBJ1-2, with 7 bases aligning to TRBD1. J lost 3 bases, V lost 3 bases, and 7 bases had no gene match. The CDR3 runs 15 residues. Germline CDR1 and CDR2: SEHNR and FQNEAQ (reference sequence).

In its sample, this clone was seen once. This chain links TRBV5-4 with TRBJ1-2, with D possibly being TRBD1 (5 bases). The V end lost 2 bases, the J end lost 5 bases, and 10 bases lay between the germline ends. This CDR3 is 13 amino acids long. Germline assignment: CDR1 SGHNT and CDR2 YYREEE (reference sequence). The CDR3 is CASSFDDRYGYTF. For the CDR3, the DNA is TGTGCCAGCAGCTTCGACGACAGATATGGCTACACCTTC.

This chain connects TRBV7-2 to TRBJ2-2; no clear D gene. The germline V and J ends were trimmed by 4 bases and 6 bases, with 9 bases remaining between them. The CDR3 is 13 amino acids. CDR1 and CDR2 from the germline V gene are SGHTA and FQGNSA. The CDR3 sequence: CASSSRTAGELFF. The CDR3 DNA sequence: TGTGCCAGCAGCTCCAGGACGGCCGGGGAGCTGTTTTTT.

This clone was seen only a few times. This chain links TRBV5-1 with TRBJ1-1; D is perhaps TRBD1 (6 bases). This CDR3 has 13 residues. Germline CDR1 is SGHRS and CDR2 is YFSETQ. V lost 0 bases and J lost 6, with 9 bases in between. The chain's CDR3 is CASSLDQGSEAFF. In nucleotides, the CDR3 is TGCGCCAGCAGCTTGGATCAGGGGTCTGAAGCTTTCTTT. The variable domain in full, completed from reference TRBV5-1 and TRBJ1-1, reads KAGVTQTPRYLIKTRGQQVTLSCSPISGHRSVSWYQQTPGQGLQFLFEYFSETQRNKGNFPGRFSGRQFSNSRSEMNVSTLELGDSALYLCASSLDQGSEAFFGQGTRLTVV.

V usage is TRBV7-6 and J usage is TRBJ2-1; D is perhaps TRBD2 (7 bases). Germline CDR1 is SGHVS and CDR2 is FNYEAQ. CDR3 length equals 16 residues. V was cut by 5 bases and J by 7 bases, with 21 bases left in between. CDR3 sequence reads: CASSDARGRFVNEQFF. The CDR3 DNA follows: TGTGCCAGCAGCGACGCGCGGGGGCGCTTTGTGAATGAGCAGTTCTTC. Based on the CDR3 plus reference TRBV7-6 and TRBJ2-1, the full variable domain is GAGVSQSPRYKVTKRGQDVALRCDPISGHVSLYWYRQALGQGPEFLTYFNYEAQQDKSGLPNDRFSAERPEGSISTLTIQRTEQRDSAMYRCASSDARGRFVNEQFFGPGTRLTVL.

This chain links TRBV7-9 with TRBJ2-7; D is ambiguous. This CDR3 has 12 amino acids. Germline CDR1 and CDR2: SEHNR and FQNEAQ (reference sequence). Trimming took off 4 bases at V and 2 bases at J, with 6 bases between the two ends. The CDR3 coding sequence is TGTGCCAGCAGCTCGCCTGCCTACGAGCAGTACTTC. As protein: CASSSPAYEQYF.

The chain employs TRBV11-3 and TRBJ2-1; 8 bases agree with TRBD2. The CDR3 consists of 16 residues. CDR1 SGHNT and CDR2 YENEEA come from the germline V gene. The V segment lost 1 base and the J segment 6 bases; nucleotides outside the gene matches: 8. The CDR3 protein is CASSLAGTRGFNEQFF. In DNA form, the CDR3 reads TGTGCCAGCAGCTTAGCCGGGACTAGGGGGTTCAATGAGCAGTTCTTC. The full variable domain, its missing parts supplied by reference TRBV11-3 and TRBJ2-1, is EAGVVQSPRYKIIEKKQPVAFWCNPISGHNTLYWYLQNLGQGPELLIRYENEEAVDDSQLPKDRFSAERLKGVDSTLKIQPAELGDSAVYLCASSLAGTRGFNEQFFGPGTRLTVL.

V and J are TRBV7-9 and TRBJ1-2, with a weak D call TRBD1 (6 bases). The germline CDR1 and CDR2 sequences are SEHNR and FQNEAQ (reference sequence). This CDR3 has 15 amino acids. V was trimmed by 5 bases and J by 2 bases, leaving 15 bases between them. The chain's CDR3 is CASSPQGARNYGYTF. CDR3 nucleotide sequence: TGTGCCAGCAGCCCACAGGGAGCCCGCAACTATGGCTACACCTTC. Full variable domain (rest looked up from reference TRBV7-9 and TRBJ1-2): DTGVSQNPRHKITKRGQNVTFRCDPISEHNRLYWYRQTLGQGPEFLTYFQNEAQLEKSRLLSDRFSAERPKGSFSTLEIQRTEQGDSAMYLCASSPQGARNYGYTFGSGTRLTVV.

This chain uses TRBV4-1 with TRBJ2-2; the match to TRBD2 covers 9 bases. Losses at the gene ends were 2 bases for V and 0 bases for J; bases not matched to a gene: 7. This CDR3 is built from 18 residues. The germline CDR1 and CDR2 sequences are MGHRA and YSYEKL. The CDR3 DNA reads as TGCGCCAGCAGCCAAACCCTTGAGCGGGGGGCGAACACCGGGGAGCTGTTTTTT. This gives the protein CASSQTLERGANTGELFF.

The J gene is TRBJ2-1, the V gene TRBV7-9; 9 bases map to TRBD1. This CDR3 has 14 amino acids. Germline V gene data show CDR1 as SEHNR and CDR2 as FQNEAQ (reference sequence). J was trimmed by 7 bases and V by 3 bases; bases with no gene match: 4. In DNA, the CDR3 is TGTGCCAGCAGCTTCGGGACAGGGCGTAATGAGCAGTTCTTC. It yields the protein CASSFGTGRNEQFF.

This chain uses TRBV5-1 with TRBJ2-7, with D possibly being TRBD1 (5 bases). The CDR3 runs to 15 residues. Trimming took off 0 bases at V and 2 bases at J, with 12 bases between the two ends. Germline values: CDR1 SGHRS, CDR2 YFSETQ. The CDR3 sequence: CASSLAPGSPYEQYF. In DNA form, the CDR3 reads TGCGCCAGCAGCTTGGCTCCAGGGTCGCCCTACGAGCAGTACTTC.

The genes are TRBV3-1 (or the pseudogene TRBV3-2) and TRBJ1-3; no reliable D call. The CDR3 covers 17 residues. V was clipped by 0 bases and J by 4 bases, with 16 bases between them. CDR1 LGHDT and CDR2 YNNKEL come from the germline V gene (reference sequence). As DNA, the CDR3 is TGTGCCAGCAGCCAAGATGTCAGCAGCCTGGGAGGAAACACCATATATTTT. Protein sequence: CASSQDVSSLGGNTIYF.

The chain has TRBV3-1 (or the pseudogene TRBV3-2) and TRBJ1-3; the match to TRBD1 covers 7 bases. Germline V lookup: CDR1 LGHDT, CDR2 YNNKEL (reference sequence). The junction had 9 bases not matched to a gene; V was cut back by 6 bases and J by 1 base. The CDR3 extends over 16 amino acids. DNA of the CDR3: TGTGCCAGCAGTTCCTCGAGGACAGGATCTGGAAACACCATATATTTT. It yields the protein CASSSSRTGSGNTIYF.

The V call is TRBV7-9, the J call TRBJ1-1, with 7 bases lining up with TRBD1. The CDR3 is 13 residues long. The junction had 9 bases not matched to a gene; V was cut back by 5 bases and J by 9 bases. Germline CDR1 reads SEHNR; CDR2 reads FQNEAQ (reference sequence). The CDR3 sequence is CASSRKGGGQAFF. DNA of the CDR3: TGTGCCAGCAGCCGTAAAGGGGGCGGGCAAGCTTTCTTT.

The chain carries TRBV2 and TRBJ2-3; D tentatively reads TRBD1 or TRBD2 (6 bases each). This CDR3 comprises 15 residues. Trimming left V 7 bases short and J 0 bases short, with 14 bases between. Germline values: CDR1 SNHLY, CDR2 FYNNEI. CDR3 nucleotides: TGTGCCAGCAAGGAAACGGGGGCCAGCACAGATACGCAGTATTTT. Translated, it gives CASKETGASTDTQYF.

The CDR3 DNA sequence: TGTGCCTGGAGTGCGAAGGGGCTGGGTGAAAAACTGTTTTTT. This gives the protein CAWSAKGLGEKLFF. The genes are TRBV30 and TRBJ1-4, with D perhaps TRBD1 (5 bases). Germline loops: CDR1 GTSNPN, CDR2 SVGIG (reference sequence). V lost 1 base and J 7 bases, leaving 13 bases between the germline ends. There are 14 residues in the CDR3.

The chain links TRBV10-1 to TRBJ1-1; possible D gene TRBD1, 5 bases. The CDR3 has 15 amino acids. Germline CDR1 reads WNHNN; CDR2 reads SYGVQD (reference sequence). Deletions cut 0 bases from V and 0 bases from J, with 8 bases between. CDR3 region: CASSESRGLNTEAFF. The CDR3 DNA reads TGCGCCAGCAGTGAGTCTCGGGGACTGAACACTGAAGCTTTCTTT.

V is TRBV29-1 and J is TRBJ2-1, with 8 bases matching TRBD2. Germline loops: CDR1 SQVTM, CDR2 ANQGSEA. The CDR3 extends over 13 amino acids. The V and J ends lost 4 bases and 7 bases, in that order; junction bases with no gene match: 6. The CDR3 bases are TGCAGCGTTGTCGGGGGGGCTACTAATGAGCAGTTCTTC. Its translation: CSVVGGATNEQFF.

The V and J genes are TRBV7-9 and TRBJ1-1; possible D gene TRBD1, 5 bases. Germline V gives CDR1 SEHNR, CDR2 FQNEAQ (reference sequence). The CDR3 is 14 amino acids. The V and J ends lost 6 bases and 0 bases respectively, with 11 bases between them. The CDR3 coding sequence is TGTGCCAGCAGGAGGCAGGGAATGAACACTGAAGCTTTCTTT. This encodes CASRRQGMNTEAFF.

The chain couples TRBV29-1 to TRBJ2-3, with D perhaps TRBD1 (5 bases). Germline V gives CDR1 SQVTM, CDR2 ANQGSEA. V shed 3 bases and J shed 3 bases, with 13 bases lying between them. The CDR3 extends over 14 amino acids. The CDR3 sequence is CSVDMPQGTDTQYF. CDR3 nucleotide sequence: TGCAGCGTTGATATGCCCCAGGGAACAGATACGCAGTATTTT.

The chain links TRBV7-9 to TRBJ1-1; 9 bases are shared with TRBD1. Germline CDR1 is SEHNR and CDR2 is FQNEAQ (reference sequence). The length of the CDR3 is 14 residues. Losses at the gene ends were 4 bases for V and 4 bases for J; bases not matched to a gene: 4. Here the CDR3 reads CASSSQGASTEAFF. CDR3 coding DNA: TGTGCCAGCAGCTCACAGGGGGCAAGCACTGAAGCTTTCTTT.

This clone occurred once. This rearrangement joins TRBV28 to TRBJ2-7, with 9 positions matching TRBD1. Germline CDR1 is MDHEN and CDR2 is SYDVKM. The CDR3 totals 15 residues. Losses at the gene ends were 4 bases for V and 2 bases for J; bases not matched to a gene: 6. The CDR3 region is CASSYRGRKTYEQYF. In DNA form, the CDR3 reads TGTGCCAGCAGTTACAGGGGGCGCAAAACCTACGAGCAGTACTTC.

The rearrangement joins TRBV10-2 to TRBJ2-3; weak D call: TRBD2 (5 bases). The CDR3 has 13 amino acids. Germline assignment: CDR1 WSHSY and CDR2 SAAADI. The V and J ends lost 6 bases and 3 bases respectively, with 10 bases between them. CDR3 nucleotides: TGCGCCAGCAGCCTCGGCGGGACAGATACGCAGTATTTT. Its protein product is CASSLGGTDTQYF.

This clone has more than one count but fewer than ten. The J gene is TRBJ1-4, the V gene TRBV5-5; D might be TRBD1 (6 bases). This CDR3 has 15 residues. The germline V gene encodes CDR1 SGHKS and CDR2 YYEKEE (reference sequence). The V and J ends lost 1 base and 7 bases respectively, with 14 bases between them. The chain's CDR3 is CASSLSWGAGEKLFF. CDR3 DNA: TGTGCCAGCAGCTTGAGCTGGGGGGCGGGTGAAAAACTGTTTTTT.

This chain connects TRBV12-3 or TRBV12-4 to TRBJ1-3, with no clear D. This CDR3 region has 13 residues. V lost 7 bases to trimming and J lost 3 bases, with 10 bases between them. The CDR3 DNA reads TGTGCCAGCATGAGGGCTCTTGGAAACACCATATATTTT. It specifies CASMRALGNTIYF.

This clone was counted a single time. Here the CDR3 DNA reads TGTGCCAGCAGCGGAGTGAGACAGGGCTACTACAATGAGCAGTTCTTC. Its translation: CASSGVRQGYYNEQFF. The chain employs TRBV9 and TRBJ2-1; 7 bases line up with TRBD1. The CDR3 has 16 residues. Germline-derived CDR1 and CDR2 are SGDLS and YYNGEE. Trimming took 3 bases from V and 3 from J; bases not matched to a gene: 9.

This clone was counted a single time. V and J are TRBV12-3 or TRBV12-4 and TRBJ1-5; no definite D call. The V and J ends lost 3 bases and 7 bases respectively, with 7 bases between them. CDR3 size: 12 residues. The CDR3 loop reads CASSFFTQPQHF. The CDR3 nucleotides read TGTGCCAGCAGTTTTTTTACCCAGCCCCAGCATTTT.

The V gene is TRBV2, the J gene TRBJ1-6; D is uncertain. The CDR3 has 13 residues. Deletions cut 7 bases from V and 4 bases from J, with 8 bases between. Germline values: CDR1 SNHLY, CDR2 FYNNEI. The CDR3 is CASILGYNSPLHF. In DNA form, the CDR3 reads TGTGCCAGCATTCTGGGATATAATTCACCCCTCCACTTT.